Below, 2 T cell receptor beta chains from the same sample are listed, as sequenced in a study of shared clonotypes between healthy human individuals. Naive-designated CD8 cells lacked CD45RO, were positively enriched for CCR7, and omitted terminally differentiated effector memory CD45RA+ cells. Repertoires were generated with immunoSEQ multiplex PCR, while TCRdb's copy carries only in-frame clones and drops some. The repertoire holds 650,000 to 800,000 clones, with under 95% as singletons. Input material: naive CD8+ T cells sorted from blood. The receptors stem from a man aged 30-40 years in good health.

The rearrangement uses TRBV11-3 and TRBJ2-7, with no clear D. The CDR3 runs to 14 residues. Per germline, CDR1 SGHNT and CDR2 YENEEA. V gave up 2 bases and J gave up 0 bases, with 8 bases separating them. The CDR3 protein is CASSLTASSYEQYF. CDR3 nucleotides: TGTGCCAGCAGCTTAACAGCGAGCTCCTACGAGCAGTACTTC.

The table lists this clone with a count of one. V gene TRBV19 combines with J gene TRBJ2-7, with 7 bases identical to TRBD1. The germline V gene has CDR1 LNHDA and CDR2 SQIVND (reference sequence). This CDR3 comprises 14 residues. The junction had 6 bases not matched to a gene; V was cut back by 7 bases and J by 0 bases. The CDR3 DNA follows: TGTGCCAGTACCCCGACAGGGAGCTCCTACGAGCAGTACTTC. It specifies CASTPTGSSYEQYF.